The present entry profiles one T cell receptor (beta chain) with its context. Its antigen is not identified. Primers: 60 Vbeta forward and 13 Jbeta reverse. Libraries were prepared by immunoSEQ multiplex PCR; TCRdb keeps only in-frame clonotypes and omits some of them. Its listing shows 100,000 to 150,000 clones. This sample stems from a study of cytomegalovirus exposure and HLA in healthy donors. The wider study: From about 179 million T cells, an earlier analysis saw roughly 110 million unique TCR beta sequences. In terms of ancestry, the Caucasian-associated cluster contained roughly 80% of the approximately 400 genotyped donors. General observations from the study: In a later analysis, a missense DCLRE1C variant was linked to TCR beta V- and J-gene trimming.

This CDR3 is 13 amino acids long. V lost 5 bases and J lost 5, with 13 bases in between. Germline CDR1 reads SGHTA; CDR2 reads FQGTGA. This TCR came from a woman aged 40 to 50 in good health and CMV-seropositive. Sequenced input: PBMCs. The rearrangement joins TRBV7-3 to TRBJ2-7, with D maybe TRBD2 (5 bases). The CDR3 region is CASSRGLGHEQYF. Here the CDR3 DNA reads TGTGCCAGCAGCCGCGGGCTTGGACACGAGCAGTACTTC.